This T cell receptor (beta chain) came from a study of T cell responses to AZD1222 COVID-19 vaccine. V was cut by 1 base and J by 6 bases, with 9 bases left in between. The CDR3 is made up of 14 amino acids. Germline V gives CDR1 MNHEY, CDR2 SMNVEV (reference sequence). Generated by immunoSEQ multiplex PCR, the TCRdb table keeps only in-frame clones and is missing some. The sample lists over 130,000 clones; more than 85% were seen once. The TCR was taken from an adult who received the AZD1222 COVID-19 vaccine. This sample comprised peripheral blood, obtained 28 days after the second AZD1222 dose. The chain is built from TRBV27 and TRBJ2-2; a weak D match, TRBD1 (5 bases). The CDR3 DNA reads TGTGCCAGCAGTTTATATCAAGGGGCCGGGGAGCTGTTTTTT. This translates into CASSLYQGAGELFF.